This T cell receptor beta chain is from a study of blood T cells in healthy people across ages. Overall study findings and caveats: Roughly linearly, TCR beta diversity per million T cells fell as age increased.

Trimming cost V 2 bases and J 5 bases, with 10 bases left between them. The CDR3 contains 13 residues. The germline gives CDR1 SGHVS, CDR2 FNYEAQ. In the case of this clonotype: No antigen is known for it.

Samples each yielded at least 6 micrograms of total RNA. The use of a sample-barcoded 5' primer and a J-beta primer mix characterized a second PCR of roughly 7 to 12 cycles. From the 5' RACE reads, TCRdb called clonotypes with MiXCR, one entry per CDR3 protein. The top ten hold just under 9.5% of the sample, which has over 750,000 distinct CDR3 sequences, just under 25% seen once. These same data were also listed under a study on T cells of mothers and their children. That work adds: Thymic selection shapes TCR recombination output similarly in related and unrelated pairs. Related mother-child pairs shared slightly more overlap than unrelated pairs, but the difference was non-significant.

Sequencing was done on a sample of blood. This receptor was taken from a boy younger than 18 in good health. The rearrangement uses TRBV7-6 and TRBJ2-7; tentatively, D is TRBD1 (6 bases). The CDR3 region is CASSLHRVDEQYF. The CDR3 bases are TGTGCCAGCAGCTTACACAGGGTTGACGAGCAGTACTTC.